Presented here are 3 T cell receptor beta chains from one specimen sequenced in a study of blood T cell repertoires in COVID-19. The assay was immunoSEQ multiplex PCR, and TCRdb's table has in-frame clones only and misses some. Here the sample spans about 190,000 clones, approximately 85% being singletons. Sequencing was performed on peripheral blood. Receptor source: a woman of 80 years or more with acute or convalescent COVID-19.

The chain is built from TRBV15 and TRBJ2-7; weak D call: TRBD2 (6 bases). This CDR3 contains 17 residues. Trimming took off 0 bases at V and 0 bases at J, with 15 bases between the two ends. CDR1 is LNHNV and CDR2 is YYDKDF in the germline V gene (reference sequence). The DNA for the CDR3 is TGTGCCACCAGCAGAGAGGGGTCGGGACTGAGCTCCTACGAGCAGTACTTC. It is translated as CATSREGSGLSSYEQYF.

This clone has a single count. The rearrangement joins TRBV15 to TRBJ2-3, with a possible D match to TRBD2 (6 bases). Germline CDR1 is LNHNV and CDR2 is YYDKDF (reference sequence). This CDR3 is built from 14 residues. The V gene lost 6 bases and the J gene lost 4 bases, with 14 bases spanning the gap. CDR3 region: CATSLGGEADTQYF. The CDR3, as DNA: TGTGCCACCAGTCTAGGAGGGGAGGCAGATACGCAGTATTTT.

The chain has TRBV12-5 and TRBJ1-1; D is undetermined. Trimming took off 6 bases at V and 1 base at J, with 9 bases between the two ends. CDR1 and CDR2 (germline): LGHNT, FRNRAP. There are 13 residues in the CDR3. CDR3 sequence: CASGTKTNTEAFF. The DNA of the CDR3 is TGTGCTAGTGGAACTAAGACGAACACTGAAGCTTTCTTT.